These 2 T cell receptor beta chains came from one sample sequenced in a study of T cell responses to AZD1222 COVID-19 vaccine. Measured with immunoSEQ multiplex PCR; TCRdb has only the in-frame clones, and not every one. The repertoire holds around 170,000 clones, with approximately 91% as singletons. Sample: peripheral blood, taken on day 0 of AZD1222 vaccination. The receptor set was obtained from an adult in good health.

The gene calls are TRBV6-1 and TRBJ1-5, with unresolved D. CDR1 is MNHNS and CDR2 is SASEGT in the germline V gene. The CDR3 has 15 amino acids. V lost 3 bases and J lost 5, with 14 bases in between. The CDR3 here is CASSEAGGYHQPQHF. The CDR3 nucleotides are TGTGCCAGCAGTGAGGCGGGCGGATATCATCAGCCCCAGCATTTT.

There are a few counts of this clone. This chain links TRBV7-9 with TRBJ1-2, with TRBD1 as a possible D gene (5 bases). Germline V gives CDR1 SEHNR, CDR2 FQNEAQ (reference sequence). Between the trimmed V and J ends, which lost 0 bases and 4 bases, there was a span of 15 bases. The CDR3 loop spans 16 amino acids. The CDR3 here is CASSLAVRQWGYGYTF. CDR3 DNA sequence: TGTGCCAGCAGCTTAGCTGTCCGACAGTGGGGCTATGGCTACACCTTC.